The clone carrying this T cell receptor (beta chain) was observed a single time. Antigen unknown. Sequencing of DNA taken from cultured CD4+ T cells relied on the Oncomine TCR Beta short-read assay. TCRdb processed the PCR reads anew with MiXCR; each CDR3 protein has one entry. The repertoire includes some 12,000 distinct CDR3 sequences, 45% to 60% of them detected once, and around 20% sits in the top ten. This record belongs to a study of vaccination and CD4 T cells after COVID-19. The V gene lost 4 bases and the J gene lost 0 bases, with 16 bases spanning the gap. CDR3 length: 16 residues. From germline, CDR1 is SNHLY and CDR2 FYNNEI. Study outcomes and limitations: 304 of 307 vaccine-specific clones from convalescent patients were spike mono-reactive.

Documented treatment: roughly 11-day PBMC culture with coronavirus spike peptide pools or control peptides (ViraFEST assay). The ViraFEST method relied on peptide pools to expand antigen-specific T cells, followed by TCR sequencing. Researchers reported culturing two million PBMCs per well with approximately 9.3 IU/ml IL-2 and approximately 10 ug/ml peptide pools. V usage is TRBV2 and J usage is TRBJ2-7; possibly TRBD1 for D (6 bases). Sequencing was performed on CD4+ T cells from blood, cultured in vitro. The source is a human donor who had recovered from COVID-19. The CDR3 region has the DNA TGTGCCAGCAGTGCCATTAGACAGGCAGGCTCCTACGAGCAGTACTTC. Encoded protein: CASSAIRQAGSYEQYF.